This TCR beta chain was recovered during a study of blood T cell repertoires in COVID-19. Across the study: Specimens from acute and convalescent COVID-19 originated in the United States, Italy and Spain. Nucleic acid was either cDNA or gDNA, and it came from T cells, B-cell-depleted T cells, or PBMCs.

V was pared by 5 bases and J by 5 bases, with 18 bases between. CDR1 SGHAT and CDR2 FQNNGV come from the germline V gene. The CDR3 length is 15 residues. Under the authors' procedure: Amplification from reference gene primers served as the basis for estimated nucleated cell counts. The protocol was immunoSEQ multiplex PCR, while the TCRdb copy is restricted to in-frame clones and leaves out a portion. The DNA gave D and trimming, while V, J and clone size come from that table. The sample lists some 210,000 clones; around 83% were seen once. Material: peripheral blood. The rearrangement links TRBV11-2 to TRBJ2-5, with D maybe TRBD1 (5 bases). The receptor was derived from a man aged 50-59 years with active or convalescent COVID-19. DNA of the CDR3: TGTGCCAGCAGCCCCAGGGATTATGAATGGGAGACCCAGTACTTC. This encodes CASSPRDYEWETQYF.